The 9 T cell receptor beta chains reported below all come from one sample, sequenced in a study of OX40 agonist ivuxolimab in advanced cancers. Measured with immunoSEQ multiplex PCR; TCRdb has only the in-frame clones, and not every one. The sample lists roughly 81,000 clones; approximately 95% were seen once. This material consisted of CD4+ or CD8+ T cells sorted from blood, taken in a trial of the OX40 agonist ivuxolimab. These TCRs come from an adult with an advanced solid tumor such as melanoma, head and neck, liver or kidney cancer.

V and J are TRBV4-3 and TRBJ2-7; D remains unclear. V lost 1 base and J lost 3, with 7 bases in between. The CDR3 has 13 amino acids. Germline-derived CDR1 and CDR2 are LGHNA and YSLEER. The CDR3 protein is CASSQGWGYEQYF. The DNA for the CDR3 is TGCGCCAGCAGCCAAGGGTGGGGCTACGAGCAGTACTTC.

This chain links TRBV5-6 with TRBJ2-5, with a possible D match to TRBD1 (6 bases). CDR1 is SGHDT, CDR2 YYEEEE, per germline. The CDR3 consists of 15 residues. V lost 4 bases to trimming and J lost 3 bases, with 16 bases between them. The DNA for the CDR3 is TGTGCCAGCAGCCCCCCGGGACATCGCGAAGAGACCCAGTACTTC. Its protein product is CASSPPGHREETQYF.

The chain has TRBV7-8 and TRBJ2-5; D remains ambiguous. The germline gives CDR1 SGHVS, CDR2 FQNEAQ. Between the trimmed V and J ends, which lost 0 bases and 5 bases, there was a span of 10 bases. This CDR3 spans 14 amino acids. The CDR3 sequence: CASSLAFNRETQYF. The CDR3 nucleotides are TGTGCCAGCAGCTTAGCCTTCAACCGGGAGACCCAGTACTTC.

This clone was counted a single time. This chain connects TRBV27 to TRBJ2-4, with D unresolved. The germline CDR1 and CDR2 sequences are MNHEY and SMNVEV (reference sequence). CDR3 length: 13 amino acids. The V and J ends lost 4 bases and 2 bases respectively, with 6 bases between them. The CDR3 is CASSSSPKNIQYF. For the CDR3, the DNA is TGTGCCAGCAGTTCCTCCCCCAAAAACATTCAGTACTTC.

The V call is TRBV7-9, the J call TRBJ1-5; D is perhaps TRBD1 (5 bases). Germline loops: CDR1 SEHNR, CDR2 FQNEAQ (reference sequence). V gave up 8 bases and J gave up 7 bases, with 30 bases separating them. There are 18 residues in the CDR3. CDR3 in amino acids: CASPKTFPRVGSEQPQHF. The CDR3 DNA sequence: TGTGCCAGCCCAAAGACATTCCCCAGGGTAGGGAGCGAACAGCCCCAGCATTTT.

J is TRBJ2-7 and V is TRBV23-1, with TRBD2 matching over 7 bases. TRBV23-1 is assigned to the ORF class and has an uncertain function. The trim removed 0 bases at V and 2 bases at J, leaving 7 bases unmatched. The CDR3 spans 16 residues. The CDR3: CASSQSGREQPYEQYF. CDR3 nucleotide sequence: TGCGCCAGCAGTCAATCGGGGAGGGAACAACCCTACGAGCAGTACTTC.

The CDR3 loop is CASSFGPGYEQYF. The CDR3 DNA reads TGTGCCAGTAGTTTTGGACCTGGCTACGAGCAGTACTTC. This chain joins TRBV19 and TRBJ2-7; D call uncertain. V was clipped by 5 bases and J by 3 bases, with 11 bases between them. The germline CDR1 and CDR2 sequences are LNHDA and SQIVND (reference sequence). This CDR3 is built from 13 residues.

This rearrangement joins TRBV7-8 to TRBJ1-2; 8 positions agree with TRBD1. Trimming took 3 bases from V and 8 from J; bases not matched to a gene: 11. This CDR3 has 15 residues. Germline V gene lookup returns CDR1 SGHVS and CDR2 FQNEAQ. CDR3 region: CASSFGTGYPLGYTF. The CDR3 DNA reads TGTGCCAGCAGCTTTGGGACAGGCTACCCCTTGGGCTACACCTTC.

The sample holds one count of this clone. The chain links TRBV25-1 to TRBJ2-7, with D perhaps assigned TRBD1 or TRBD2 (5 bases each). Germline V lookup: CDR1 MGHDK, CDR2 SYGVNS. There are 14 residues in the CDR3. V lost 1 base, J lost 2 bases, and 9 bases lay in between. In DNA form, the CDR3 reads TGTGCCAGCAGTGAATGGGGACGGACCTACGAGCAGTACTTC. Amino acids: CASSEWGRTYEQYF.